This T cell receptor (beta chain) was retrieved from a study of shared clonotypes between healthy human individuals. Study-level points and caveats: Rarefaction exposed incomplete sorted-subset sequencing despite large depth. Between a handful of donors, naive CD4 clonotypes were shared at a level of around 5.1%.

Germline CDR1 MNHEY, CDR2 SMNVEV (reference sequence). The CDR3 has 15 residues. V was pared by 5 bases and J by 3 bases, with 7 bases of the junction left unmatched. The authors split each subset's genomic DNA evenly across several immunoSEQ plates. Some clones are missing from TCRdb's copy, which holds only in-frame ones; the method was immunoSEQ multiplex PCR. Among over a million clones listed, about 98.5% were seen once. Details on this clone: The antigen is undetermined.

This TCR was recovered from a man aged 25 to 40 in good health. The V and J genes are TRBV27 and TRBJ1-5, with TRBD1 matching over 7 bases. Sequenced material: naive CD4+ T cells sorted from blood. The subset was: CD45RA+ positively selected. The CDR3 DNA follows: TGTGCCAGCAGTGTCAAGACAGGGACCAATCAGCCCCAGCATTTT. Translation: CASSVKTGTNQPQHF.